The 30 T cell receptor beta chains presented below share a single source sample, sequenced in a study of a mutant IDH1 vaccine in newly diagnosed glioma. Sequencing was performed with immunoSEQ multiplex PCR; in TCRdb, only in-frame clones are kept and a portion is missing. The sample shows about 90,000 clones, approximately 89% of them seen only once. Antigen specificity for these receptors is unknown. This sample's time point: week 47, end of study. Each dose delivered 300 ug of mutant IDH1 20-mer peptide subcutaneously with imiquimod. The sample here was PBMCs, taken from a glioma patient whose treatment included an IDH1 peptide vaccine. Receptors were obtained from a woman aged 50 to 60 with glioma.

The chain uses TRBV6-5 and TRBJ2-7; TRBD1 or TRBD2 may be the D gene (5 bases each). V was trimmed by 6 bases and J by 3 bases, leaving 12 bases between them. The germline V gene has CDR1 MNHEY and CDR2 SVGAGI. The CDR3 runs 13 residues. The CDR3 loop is CASRRGSFYEQYF. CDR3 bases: TGTGCCAGCAGACGGGGCAGCTTCTACGAGCAGTACTTC.

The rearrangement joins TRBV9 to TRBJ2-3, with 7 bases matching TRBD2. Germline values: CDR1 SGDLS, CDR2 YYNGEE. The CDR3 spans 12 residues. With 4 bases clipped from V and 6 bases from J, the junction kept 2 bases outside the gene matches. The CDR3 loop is CASSYGGDTQYF. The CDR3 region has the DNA TGTGCCAGCAGCTACGGGGGGGATACGCAGTATTTT.

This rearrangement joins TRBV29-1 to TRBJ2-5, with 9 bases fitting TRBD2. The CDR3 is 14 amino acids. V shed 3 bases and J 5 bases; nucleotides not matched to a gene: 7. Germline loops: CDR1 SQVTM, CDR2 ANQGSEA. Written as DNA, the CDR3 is TGCAGCGTTGAGGTTGGCGGGAGGGGCGAGACCCAGTACTTC. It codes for CSVEVGGRGETQYF.

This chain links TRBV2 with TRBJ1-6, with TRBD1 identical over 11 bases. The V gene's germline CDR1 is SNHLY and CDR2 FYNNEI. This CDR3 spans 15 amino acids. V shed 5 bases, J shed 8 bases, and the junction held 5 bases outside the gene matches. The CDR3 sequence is CASSNPGQGDSPLHF. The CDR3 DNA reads TGTGCCAGCAGTAACCCGGGACAGGGGGATTCACCCCTCCACTTT.

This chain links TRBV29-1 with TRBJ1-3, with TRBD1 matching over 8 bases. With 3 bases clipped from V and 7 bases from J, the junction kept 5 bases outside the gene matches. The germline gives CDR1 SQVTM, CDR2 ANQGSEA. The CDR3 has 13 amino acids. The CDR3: CSVESTGANTIYF. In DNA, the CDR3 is TGCAGCGTTGAGTCGACAGGGGCGAACACCATATATTTT.

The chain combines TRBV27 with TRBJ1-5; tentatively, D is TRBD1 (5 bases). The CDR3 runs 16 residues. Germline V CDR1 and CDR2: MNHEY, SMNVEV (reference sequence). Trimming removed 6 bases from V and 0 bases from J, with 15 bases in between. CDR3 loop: CASRGGAGPSNQPQHF. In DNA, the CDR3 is TGTGCCAGCAGGGGAGGCGCAGGGCCTAGCAATCAGCCCCAGCATTTT.

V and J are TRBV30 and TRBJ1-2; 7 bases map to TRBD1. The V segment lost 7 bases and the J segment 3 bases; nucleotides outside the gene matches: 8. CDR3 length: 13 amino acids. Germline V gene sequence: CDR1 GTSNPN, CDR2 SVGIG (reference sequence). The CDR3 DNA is TGTGCCTCCCTTAAAGGGACAGACTATGGCTACACCTTC. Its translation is CASLKGTDYGYTF.

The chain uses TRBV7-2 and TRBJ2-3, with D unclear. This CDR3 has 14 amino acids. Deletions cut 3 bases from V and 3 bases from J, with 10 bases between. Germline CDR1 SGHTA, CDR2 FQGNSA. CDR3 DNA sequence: TGTGCCAGCAGCTTTAGGAAGAGGACAGATACGCAGTATTTT. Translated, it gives CASSFRKRTDTQYF.

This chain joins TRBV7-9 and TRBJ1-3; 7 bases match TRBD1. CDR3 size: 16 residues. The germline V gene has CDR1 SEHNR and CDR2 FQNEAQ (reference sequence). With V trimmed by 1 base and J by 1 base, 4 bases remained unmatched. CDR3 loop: CASSLGDRASGNTIYF. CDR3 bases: TGTGCCAGCAGCTTAGGGGACAGAGCGTCTGGAAACACCATATATTTT.

The CDR3 bases are TGTGCCTGGAGTGTACGAGACAATCAGCCCCAGCATTTT. Translating it yields CAWSVRDNQPQHF. V usage is TRBV30 and J usage is TRBJ1-5, with D uncertain. Germline V CDR1 and CDR2: GTSNPN, SVGIG (reference sequence). The CDR3 contains 13 residues. The ends were cut back, 0 bases at V and 3 bases at J, with 6 bases in the middle.

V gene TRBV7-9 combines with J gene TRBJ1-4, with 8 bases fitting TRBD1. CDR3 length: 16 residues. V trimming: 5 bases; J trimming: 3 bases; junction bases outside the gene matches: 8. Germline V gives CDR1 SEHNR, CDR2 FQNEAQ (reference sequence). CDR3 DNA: TGTGCCAGCAGCCCAGTCCAGGGGGCTTCTAATGAAAAACTGTTTTTT. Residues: CASSPVQGASNEKLFF.

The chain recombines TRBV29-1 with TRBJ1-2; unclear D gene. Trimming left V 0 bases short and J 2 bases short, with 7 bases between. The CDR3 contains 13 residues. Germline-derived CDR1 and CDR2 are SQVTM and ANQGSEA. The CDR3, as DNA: TGCAGCGTTGAAGATTTTGGGAACTATGGCTACACCTTC. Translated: CSVEDFGNYGYTF.

In DNA form, the CDR3 reads TGCGCCAGCAGCCCAGGGACAGGGGCCTACAATGAGCAGTTCTTC. Protein: CASSPGTGAYNEQFF. V gene TRBV5-1 combines with J gene TRBJ2-1; TRBD1 matches 10 bases. V was clipped by 4 bases and J by 2 bases; unmatched bases: 3. Germline CDR1 SGHRS, CDR2 YFSETQ. CDR3 length equals 15 residues.

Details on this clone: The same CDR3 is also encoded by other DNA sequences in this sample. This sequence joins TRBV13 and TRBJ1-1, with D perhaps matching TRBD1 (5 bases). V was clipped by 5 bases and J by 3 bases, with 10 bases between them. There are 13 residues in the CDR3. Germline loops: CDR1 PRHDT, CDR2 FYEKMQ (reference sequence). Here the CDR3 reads CASSLGGDTEAFF. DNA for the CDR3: TGTGCCAGCAGCCTGGGAGGGGACACTGAAGCTTTCTTT.

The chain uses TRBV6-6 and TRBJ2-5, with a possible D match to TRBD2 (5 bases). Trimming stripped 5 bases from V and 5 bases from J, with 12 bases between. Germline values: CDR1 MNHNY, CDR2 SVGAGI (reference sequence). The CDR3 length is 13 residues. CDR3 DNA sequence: TGTGCCAGCAGTGTGACAACGGGGGAGACCCAGTACTTC. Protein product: CASSVTTGETQYF.

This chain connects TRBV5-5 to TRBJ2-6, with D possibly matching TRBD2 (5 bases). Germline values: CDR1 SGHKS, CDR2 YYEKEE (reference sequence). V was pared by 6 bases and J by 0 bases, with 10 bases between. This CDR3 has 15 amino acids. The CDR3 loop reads CASKPGNSGANVLTF. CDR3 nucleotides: TGTGCCAGCAAACCGGGAAACTCTGGGGCCAACGTCCTGACTTTC.

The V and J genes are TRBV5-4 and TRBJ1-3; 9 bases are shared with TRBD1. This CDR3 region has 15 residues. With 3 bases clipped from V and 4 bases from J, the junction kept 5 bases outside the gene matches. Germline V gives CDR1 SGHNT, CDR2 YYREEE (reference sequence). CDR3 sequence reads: CASSSGTGSGNTIYF. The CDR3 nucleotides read TGTGCCAGCAGCTCCGGGACAGGGTCCGGAAACACCATATATTTT. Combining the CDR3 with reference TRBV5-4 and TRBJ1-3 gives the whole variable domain ETGVTQSPTHLIKTRGQQVTLRCSSQSGHNTVSWYQQALGQGPQFIFQYYREEENGRGNFPPRFSGLQFPNYSSELNVNALELDDSALYLCASSSGTGSGNTIYFGEGSWLTVV.

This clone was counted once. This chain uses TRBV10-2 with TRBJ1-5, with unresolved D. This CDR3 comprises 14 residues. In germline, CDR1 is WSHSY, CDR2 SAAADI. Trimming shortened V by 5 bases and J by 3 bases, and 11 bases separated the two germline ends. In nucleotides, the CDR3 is TGCGCCAGCAGTACGGACCGCTTCAATCAGCCCCAGCATTTT. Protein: CASSTDRFNQPQHF.

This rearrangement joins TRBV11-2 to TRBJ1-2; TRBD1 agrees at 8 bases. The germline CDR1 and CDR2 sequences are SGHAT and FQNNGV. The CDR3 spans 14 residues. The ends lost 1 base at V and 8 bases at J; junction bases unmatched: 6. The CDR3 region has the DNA TGTGCCAGCAGCTTAGCTAGGACAGGGCGAGGCTACACCTTC. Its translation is CASSLARTGRGYTF. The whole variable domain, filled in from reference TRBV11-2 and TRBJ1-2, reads EAGVAQSPRYKIIEKRQSVAFWCNPISGHATLYWYQQILGQGPKLLIQFQNNGVVDDSQLPKDRFSAERLKGVDSTLKIQPAKLEDSAVYLCASSLARTGRGYTFGSGTRLTVV.

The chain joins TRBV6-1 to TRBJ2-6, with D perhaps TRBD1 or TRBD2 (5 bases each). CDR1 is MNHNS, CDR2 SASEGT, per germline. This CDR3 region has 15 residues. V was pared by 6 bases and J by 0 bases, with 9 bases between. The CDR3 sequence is CASRRDHSGANVLTF. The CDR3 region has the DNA TGTGCCAGCAGGAGGGACCACTCTGGGGCCAACGTCCTGACTTTC.

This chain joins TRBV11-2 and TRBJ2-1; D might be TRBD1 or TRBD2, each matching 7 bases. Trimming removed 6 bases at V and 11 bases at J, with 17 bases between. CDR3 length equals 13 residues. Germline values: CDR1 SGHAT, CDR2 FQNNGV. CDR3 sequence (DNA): TGTGCCAGCAGTTCAGGGGGGGACGACCAGCAGTTCTTC. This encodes CASSSGGDDQQFF.

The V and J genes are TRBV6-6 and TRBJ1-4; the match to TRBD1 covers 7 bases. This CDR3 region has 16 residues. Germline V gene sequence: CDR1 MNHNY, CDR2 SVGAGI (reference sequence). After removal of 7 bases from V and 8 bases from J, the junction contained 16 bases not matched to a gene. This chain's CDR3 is CASNPGQLRLGEKLFF. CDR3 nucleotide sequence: TGTGCCAGCAATCCGGGACAGCTAAGATTAGGGGAAAAACTGTTTTTT.

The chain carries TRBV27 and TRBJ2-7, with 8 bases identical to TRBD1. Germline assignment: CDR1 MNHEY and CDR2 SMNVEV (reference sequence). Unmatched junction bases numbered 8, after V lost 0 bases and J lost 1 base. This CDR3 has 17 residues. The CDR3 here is CASSLSPPGQVSYEQYF. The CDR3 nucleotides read TGTGCCAGCAGTTTATCTCCCCCGGGACAGGTTTCCTACGAGCAGTACTTC.

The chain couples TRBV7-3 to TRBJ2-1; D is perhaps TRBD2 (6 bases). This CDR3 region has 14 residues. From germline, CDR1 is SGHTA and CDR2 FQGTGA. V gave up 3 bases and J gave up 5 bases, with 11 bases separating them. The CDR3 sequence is CASSFSRDDNEQFF. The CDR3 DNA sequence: TGTGCCAGCAGCTTCTCGCGGGACGACAATGAGCAGTTCTTC.

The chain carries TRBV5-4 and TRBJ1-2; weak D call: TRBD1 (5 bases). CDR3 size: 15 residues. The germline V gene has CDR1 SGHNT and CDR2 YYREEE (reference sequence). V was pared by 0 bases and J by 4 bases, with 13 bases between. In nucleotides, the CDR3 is TGTGCCAGCAGCTTGGAGCGGGGGTCGAGCTATGGCTACACCTTC. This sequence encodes CASSLERGSSYGYTF.

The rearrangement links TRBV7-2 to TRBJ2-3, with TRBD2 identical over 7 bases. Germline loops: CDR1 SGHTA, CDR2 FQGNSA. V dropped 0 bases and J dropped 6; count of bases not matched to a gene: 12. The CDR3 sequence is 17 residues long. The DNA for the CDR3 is TGTGCCAGCAGCTTAGCGCTTCAAGCGGGACCTGGGGATACGCAGTATTTT. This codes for CASSLALQAGPGDTQYF.

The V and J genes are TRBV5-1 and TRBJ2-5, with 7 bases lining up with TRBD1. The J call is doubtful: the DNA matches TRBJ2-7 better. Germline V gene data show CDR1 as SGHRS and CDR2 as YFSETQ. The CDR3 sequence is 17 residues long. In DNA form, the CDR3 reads TGCGCCAGCAGCTTGGAGGCTACAGGGGACCCTTCCTACGAGCAGTACTTC. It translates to CASSLEATGDPSYEQYF.

CDR3 DNA: TGTGCCAGCAGCTTTGGACTAGCGGGAGGCGAGCAGTACTTC. Protein: CASSFGLAGGEQYF. The chain links TRBV7-3 to TRBJ2-7; 14 bases are shared with TRBD2. CDR3 length: 14 amino acids. The germline CDR1 and CDR2 sequences are SGHTA and FQGTGA. The V segment lost 3 bases and the J segment 6 bases; nucleotides outside the gene matches: 1.

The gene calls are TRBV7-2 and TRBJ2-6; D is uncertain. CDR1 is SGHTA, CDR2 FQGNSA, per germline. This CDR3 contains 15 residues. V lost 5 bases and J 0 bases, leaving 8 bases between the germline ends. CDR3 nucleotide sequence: TGTGCCAGCAGCAAGTGGGCCTCTGGGGCCAACGTCCTGACTTTC. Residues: CASSKWASGANVLTF.

DNA for the CDR3: TGTGCCAGCAGCTTACGAGGGTTCACCGGGGAGCTGTTTTTT. Encoded protein: CASSLRGFTGELFF. The rearrangement uses TRBV13 and TRBJ2-2; possibly TRBD2 for D (5 bases). Trimming stripped 2 bases from V and 4 bases from J, with 8 bases between. There are 14 residues in the CDR3. Germline V gene sequence: CDR1 PRHDT, CDR2 FYEKMQ (reference sequence). Combining the CDR3 with reference TRBV13 and TRBJ2-2 gives the whole variable domain AAGVIQSPRHLIKEKRETATLKCYPIPRHDTVYWYQQGPGQDPQFLISFYEKMQSDKGSIPDRFSAQQFSDYHSELNMSSLELGDSALYFCASSLRGFTGELFFGEGSRLTVL.